A selection of T cell receptor beta chains follows, all from one sample in a study of blood T cell repertoires in COVID-19. Using immunoSEQ multiplex PCR, the repertoire was profiled, and TCRdb retains in-frame clones only, with some absent. The top ten clones hold 12% of a sample with about 42,000 clones, under 85% of them seen once. The specimen was peripheral blood. Receptors originate from a human donor in a cohort sampled during active COVID-19. The CDR3 runs from the conserved cysteine through the conserved F or W.

CDR3 protein: CASRPTVGLMNTEAFF
V gene: TRBV5-5

CDR3 protein: CASSLDTSPSYEQYF
V gene: TRBV28

CDR3 protein: CASKTGTSGTDTQYF
V gene: TRBV19

CDR3 protein: CARRGEANTEAFF
V gene: TRBV23-1

CDR3 protein: CASSLSGANTGELFF
V gene: TRBV5-5

CDR3 protein: CASSISLSGGLGTYEQYF
V gene: TRBV19

CDR3 protein: CASSLYGGGNNSPLHF
V gene: TRBV28

CDR3 protein: CASSRRGSGANVLTF
V gene: TRBV28

CDR3 protein: CASAPWGQLIYGYTF
V gene: TRBV28

CDR3 protein: CASSYRGGANEKLFF
V gene: TRBV6-5

CDR3 protein: CASSHVRTGYTDTQYF
V gene: TRBV3-1/TRBV3-2

CDR3 protein: CVVEGNTEAFF
V gene: TRBV28

CDR3 protein: CASSLTSGFIEQFF
V gene: TRBV7-2

CDR3 protein: CASSLAGDYGYTF
V gene: TRBV5-4

CDR3 protein: CASSQMLDFTDTQYF
V gene: TRBV4-1

CDR3 protein: CASSRLSGGLADTQYF
V gene: TRBV11-1

CDR3 protein: CASSPLAPQGAYGYTF
V gene: TRBV21-1

CDR3 protein: CAISENRGLAGAYNEQFF
V gene: TRBV10-3

CDR3 protein: CAISEGASGGRGEQYF
V gene: TRBV10-3

CDR3 protein: CASSTGDYGYTF
V gene: TRBV28

CDR3 protein: CASSLFTGGAGELFF
V gene: TRBV28

CDR3 protein: CASSSQVGNEKLFF
V gene: TRBV7-2

CDR3 protein: CASSPFPNTEAFF
V gene: TRBV12-3/TRBV12-4

CDR3 protein: CASSLGTEVYGYTF
V gene: TRBV5-1

CDR3 protein: CATSRGGVNTEAFF
V gene: TRBV15

CDR3 protein: CASSLASAGQSRSPLHF
V gene: TRBV5-1

CDR3 protein: CASSPTGPGETQYF
V gene: TRBV6-2/TRBV6-3

CDR3 protein: CASSVGQGNYGYTF
V gene: TRBV9

CDR3 protein: CASRSDYSGGGTQYF
V gene: TRBV5-4

CDR3 protein: CASSLTQGTEAFF
V gene: TRBV27

CDR3 protein: CASSTSGAATDTQYF
V gene: TRBV19

CDR3 protein: CASQTGTYGYTF
V gene: TRBV6-6

CDR3 protein: CSARPSDIPVF
V gene: TRBV20-1

CDR3 protein: CASSPQGQTRGDTQYF
V gene: TRBV19

CDR3 protein: CASSRTGSTDTQYF
V gene: TRBV2

CDR3 protein: CASSPLWGGDDYGYTF
V gene: TRBV7-9

CDR3 protein: CASSQGTGGEKLFF
V gene: TRBV3-1/TRBV3-2

CDR3 protein: CASSSRDGGFGYTF
V gene: TRBV14

CDR3 protein: CASSHQQGDSPLHF
V gene: TRBV7-9

CDR3 protein: CASSPVGANVLTF
V gene: TRBV12-3/TRBV12-4

CDR3 protein: CASRPQGVQNSPLHF
V gene: TRBV5-1

CDR3 protein: CATSVPTGKGEKLFF
V gene: TRBV24-1

CDR3 protein: CASSPKGQGIDEQFF
V gene: TRBV5-1

CDR3 protein: CSASKGTGDEKLFF
V gene: TRBV20-1

CDR3 protein: CASSFKNSLNTEAFF
V gene: TRBV5-6

CDR3 protein: CASSLGTANEQFF
V gene: TRBV7-8

CDR3 protein: CASSEWDSTDTQYF
V gene: TRBV6-4

CDR3 protein: CATSRSQGMNTEAFF
V gene: TRBV15

CDR3 protein: CASSVGQGNYGYTF
V gene: TRBV9

CDR3 protein: CASSPGQGGDTQYF
V gene: TRBV5-1

CDR3 protein: CASSYSLAGSSYEQYF
V gene: TRBV6-5

CDR3 protein: CASSSSGGATDTQYF
V gene: TRBV3-1/TRBV3-2

CDR3 protein: CASRRNGAGGSPLHF
V gene: TRBV28

CDR3 protein: CASSKLTGGAGNQPQHF
V gene: TRBV19

CDR3 protein: CASSPDGQSNQPQHF
V gene: TRBV5-1

CDR3 protein: CASSAPSGTAFNYGYTF
V gene: TRBV19

CDR3 protein: CASSSGTGRGKLFF
V gene: TRBV4-2

CDR3 protein: CASSPYPAQETQYF
V gene: TRBV19

CDR3 protein: CATSDYRGANYGYTF
V gene: TRBV24-1